The next 3 T cell receptor beta chains were all read from a single sample in a study of blood T cell repertoires in COVID-19. TCRdb keeps only in-frame clones here, not all; method: immunoSEQ multiplex PCR. The sample contains 150,000 or so clones, approximately 91% of which appear only once. Material: peripheral blood. These receptors originate from a man aged 45 to 65 with acute or convalescent COVID-19.

The chain carries TRBV19 and TRBJ2-1; TRBD2 aligns across 8 bases. CDR1 and CDR2 (germline): LNHDA, SQIVND (reference sequence). Trimming cost V 3 bases and J 4 bases; bases outside gene matches: 5. The CDR3 covers 15 residues. The CDR3 region has the DNA TGTGCCAGTAGTATTAGCCTAGCGGGTTACAATGAGCAGTTCTTC. It specifies CASSISLAGYNEQFF. Full variable domain (missing parts from reference TRBV19 and TRBJ2-1): DGGITQSPKYLFRKEGQNVTLSCEQNLNHDAMYWYRQDPGQGLRLIYYSQIVNDFQKGDIAEGYSVSREKKESFPLTVTSAQKNPTAFYLCASSISLAGYNEQFFGPGTRLTVL.

This rearrangement joins TRBV6-5 to TRBJ1-2; D call uncertain. This CDR3 is built from 13 residues. Germline CDR1 reads MNHEY; CDR2 reads SVGAGI. The V end was cut by 5 bases, the J end by 6 bases, with 13 bases between. CDR3 region: CASSPQEGDGYTF. CDR3 sequence (DNA): TGTGCCAGCAGTCCCCAGGAAGGTGATGGCTACACCTTC.

As for this clone: The same CDR3 is also encoded by other DNA sequences in this sample. The chain employs TRBV28 and TRBJ1-3; TRBD1 is a possible D gene (5 bases). V lost 5 bases and J 2 bases, leaving 10 bases between the germline ends. The CDR3 spans 14 residues. The germline V gene encodes CDR1 MDHEN and CDR2 SYDVKM. The CDR3 DNA is TGTGCCAGCAGTGGTCCAGGGACTGGAAACACCATATATTTT. It translates to CASSGPGTGNTIYF.